This T cell receptor beta chain was obtained from a study of blood T cells in healthy people across ages. Across the study: Per two T cells, about one barcoded beta molecule was captured through template switching. The study's findings and limits: Diversity was higher, and naive CD4+ cells more numerous, in long-lived donors than in aged donors.

The second PCR ran about 6 to 12 cycles with a sample-barcoded 5' primer and J-beta primers. Every single cDNA molecule received a tag from a template-switch adaptor with 12 random nucleotides. MiXCR, run by TCRdb on the 5' RACE reads, gives a single entry per CDR3 protein. This sample yields more than 1,400,000 distinct CDR3 sequences, of which 40% to 50% are seen a single time; around 8% belongs to the top ten. Per individual sample, total RNA of at least 6 micrograms was extracted. Notes on this clonotype: Its cognate antigen is unknown.

With 4 bases removed from V and 3 bases from J, the gap between germline ends came to 14 bases. This CDR3 has 15 amino acids. Germline-derived CDR1 and CDR2 are LNHNV and YYDKDF (reference sequence). This receptor was taken from a woman between 18 and 29 years old in good health. The chain uses TRBV15 and TRBJ2-3, with D maybe TRBD2 (6 bases). What was sequenced was blood. The CDR3 protein is CATSTTSRSTDTQYF. CDR3 DNA sequence: TGTGCCACCAGCACTACTAGCAGGAGTACAGATACGCAGTATTTT.